This T cell receptor beta chain was found in a study of glioma-infiltrating T cells after dendritic cell vaccination. The primer mix had 60 V beta and 13 J beta primers. Sequencing used immunoSEQ multiplex PCR; TCRdb keeps in-frame clones, though not all of them. The sample lists around 78,000 clones, 85% occurring once. Time point here: after dendritic cell vaccination, including at tumor progression/relapse. Selection required adequate fresh-frozen tumor tissue plus more than two years' survival data. CDR1 and CDR2 (germline): MGHDK, SYGVNS. With 9 bases clipped from V and 9 bases from J, the junction kept 13 bases outside the gene matches. The CDR3 is made up of 14 amino acids.

The receptor was isolated from a human donor with glioblastoma. This chain connects TRBV25-1 to TRBJ1-1; 10 nucleotides match TRBD1. Sample: blood, taken after dendritic cell vaccination. The CDR3 sequence: CASATTGTGDQAFF. For the CDR3, the DNA is TGTGCCAGTGCAACTACCGGGACAGGGGATCAAGCTTTCTTT.